The clone carrying this T cell receptor beta chain was counted at least ten times. The target antigen is unknown. Combining a sample-barcoded 5' primer with a J-beta primer mix, a second PCR ran for roughly 7 to 11 cycles. TCRdb reprocessed the 5' RACE reads via MiXCR and lists one record per CDR3 protein. Among about 1.7 million distinct CDR3 sequences, approximately 30% were seen once, and the ten largest hold 7.7%. The data originate from a study of blood T cells in healthy people across ages. Isolation per sample recovered at least 7 million PBMCs. At least 5.5 micrograms of total RNA were extracted per sample. General study results and limits: Researchers report that TCR beta diversity correlated strongly with naive T cell percentage.

The CDR3 is 16 amino acids. With V trimmed by 3 bases and J by 12 bases, 12 bases remained unmatched. The receptor was derived from a woman aged 30 to 39 in good health. Source material: blood. The V gene is TRBV12-3 or TRBV12-4, the J gene TRBJ2-6, with TRBD1 identical over 9 bases. CDR3 nucleotides: TGTGCCAGCAGTTTGAACCCCAGGGACAGGGATTCCGTCCTGACTTTC. This sequence encodes CASSLNPRDRDSVLTF.